One T cell receptor (beta chain) is described in this entry. The entry originates in a study of technical replicates of blood from a few donors. Some clones are missing from TCRdb's copy, which holds only in-frame ones; the method was immunoSEQ multiplex PCR. The sample includes 74,000 or so clones, about 96% of them seen just once. Per the germline V gene, CDR1 is ENHRY and CDR2 is SYGVKD. CDR3 length: 17 residues. The V gene lost 3 bases and the J gene lost 5 bases, with 20 bases spanning the gap. The chain carries TRBV10-3 and TRBJ2-1; no firm D call. The sequence was obtained from a human donor in good health. Source material: T cells isolated from PBMCs. The CDR3 coding sequence is TGTGCCATCAGTGATGTAAGATCCACCACAACCGACAATGAGCAGTTCTTC. Its translation: CAISDVRSTTTDNEQFF.